The next 5 T cell receptor beta chains were all read from a single sample in a study of identical twins. TCRdb processed the 5' RACE reads anew with MiXCR; each CDR3 protein has one entry. The data show around 250,000 distinct CDR3 sequences, with about 8.3% seen just once and roughly 3% held by the top ten. These same records also appear under a second study, on yellow fever vaccine responses in identical twins.

The specimen sequenced was CD8+ T cells sorted from blood. Receptors were obtained from a woman aged 18 to 35 in good health.

This clonotype was counted a few times. CDR3 in amino acids: CASSQGLAGGLYNEQFF. For the CDR3, the DNA is TGCGCCAGCAGCCAAGGACTAGCGGGAGGCCTCTACAATGAGCAGTTCTTC. The V gene is TRBV4-3, the J gene TRBJ2-1; 13 nucleotides agree with TRBD2. The CDR3 has 17 residues. V trimming: 1 base; J trimming: 3 bases; junction bases outside the gene matches: 3. CDR1 is LGHNA and CDR2 is YSLEER in the germline V gene.

V and J are TRBV7-9 and TRBJ2-7; D is unresolved. With 1 base removed from V and 7 bases from J, the gap between germline ends came to 8 bases. Germline-derived CDR1 and CDR2 are SEHNR and FQNEAQ (reference sequence). The CDR3 runs to 12 residues. CDR3 in DNA: TGTGCCAGCAGCTTAGATGGTAAGGAGCAGTACTTC. It yields the protein CASSLDGKEQYF.

This clonotype was picked up many times. The rearrangement uses TRBV7-3 and TRBJ2-3; D possibly uses TRBD1 or TRBD2 (5 bases each). The CDR3 consists of 13 residues. The germline gives CDR1 SGHTA, CDR2 FQGTGA. Trimming left V 5 bases short and J 6 bases short, with 12 bases between. This chain's CDR3 is CASSTGPGDTQYF. CDR3 nucleotide sequence: TGTGCCAGCAGCACGGGACCCGGGGATACGCAGTATTTT.

Only a few counts were recorded for this clonotype. This sequence joins TRBV5-6 and TRBJ2-1; 9 nucleotides match TRBD1. Germline CDR1 is SGHDT and CDR2 is YYEEEE. This CDR3 has 17 residues. Trimming took 3 bases from V and 8 from J; bases not matched to a gene: 15. This CDR3 reads CASSSGGQGRWSDEQFF. CDR3 sequence (DNA): TGTGCCAGCAGCTCGGGGGGACAGGGAAGATGGAGTGATGAGCAGTTCTTC.

This clonotype was counted only a few times. The V call is TRBV20-1, the J call TRBJ2-1; TRBD2 agrees at 7 bases. The CDR3 is made up of 18 amino acids. Germline V gene lookup returns CDR1 DFQATT and CDR2 SNEGSKA (reference sequence). The V and J ends lost 0 bases and 1 base, in that order; junction bases with no gene match: 12. The CDR3 DNA reads TGCAGTGCTAGAGACTGGCTAGCGGTAGGGGCGTCCTACAATGAGCAGTTCTTC. As protein: CSARDWLAVGASYNEQFF.